The entry that follows covers one TCR beta chain sequence. The sample comes from a study of blood T cell repertoires in COVID-19. Turning to the study itself: Sites across the United States, Italy and Spain contributed samples from acute and convalescent COVID-19. PBMCs, B-cell-depleted T cells, or T cells were the source of the cDNA or gDNA that made up the material.

The germline CDR1 and CDR2 sequences are SGHRS and YFSETQ. The CDR3 length is 14 residues. The V and J ends lost 5 bases and 2 bases respectively, with 12 bases between them. Original processing methods: The assay estimated nucleated cells by amplifying reference gene primers. Assay used: immunoSEQ multiplex PCR; TCRdb lists only in-frame clones, some missing. V and J calls and clone size are as listed in that table; D and trimming were resolved from the DNA. Of approximately 280,000 clones listed, approximately 84% are singletons. The sequenced sample was peripheral blood. The chain couples TRBV5-1 to TRBJ2-3, with D hard to call. The TCR comes from a human donor with COVID-19, enrolled during active disease. The donor label of this sample is uncertain. The CDR3 loop reads CASRGRHDTDTQYF. DNA for the CDR3: TGCGCCAGCAGAGGCAGACATGACACAGATACGCAGTATTTT.